The entry below describes one T cell receptor beta chain. Antigen specificity is unknown. The CDR3 runs 12 residues. Trimming stripped 2 bases from V and 3 bases from J, with 7 bases between. Germline CDR1 SQVTM, CDR2 ANQGSEA. The data are from a study of shared clonotypes between healthy human individuals. Overall study: Participating donors consisted of two women and a few men aged 18 to 49. Whole-study results and caveats: All-four-donor shared clonotypes had higher generation probabilities than non-shared clonotypes did.

The repertoire was sequenced with immunoSEQ multiplex PCR; TCRdb's copy has only in-frame clones and lacks some. The repertoire holds about 770,000 clones, with over 55% as singletons. Material for sequencing was memory CD4+ T cells sorted from blood. The subset here: CD45RA-negative fraction. The TCR was taken from a woman aged 30 to 39 in good health. The V call is TRBV29-1, the J call TRBJ1-1; D remains ambiguous. The CDR3 DNA sequence: TGCAGCGTTGAACCGCTGGACACTGAAGCTTTCTTT. This translates into CSVEPLDTEAFF.